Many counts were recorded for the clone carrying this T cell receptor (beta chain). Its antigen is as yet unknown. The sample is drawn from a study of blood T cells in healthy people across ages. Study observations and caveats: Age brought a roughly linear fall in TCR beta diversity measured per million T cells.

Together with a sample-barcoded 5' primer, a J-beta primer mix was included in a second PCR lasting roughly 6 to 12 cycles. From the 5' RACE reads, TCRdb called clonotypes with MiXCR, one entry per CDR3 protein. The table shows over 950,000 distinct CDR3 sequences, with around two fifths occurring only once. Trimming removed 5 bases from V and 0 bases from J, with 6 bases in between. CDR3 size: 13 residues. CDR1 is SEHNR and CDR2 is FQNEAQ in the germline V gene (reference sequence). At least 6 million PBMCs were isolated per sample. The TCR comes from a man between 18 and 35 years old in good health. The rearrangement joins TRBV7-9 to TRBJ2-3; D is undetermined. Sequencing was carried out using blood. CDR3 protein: CASSPGSTDTQYF. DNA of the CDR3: TGTGCCAGCAGCCCCGGGAGCACAGATACGCAGTATTTT.